A single sample gave rise to the 15 T cell receptor beta chains below, sequenced in a study of cytomegalovirus exposure and HLA in healthy donors. 13 Jbeta primers and 60 Vbeta primers were used for the PCR. Repertoires were generated with immunoSEQ multiplex PCR, while TCRdb's copy carries only in-frame clones and drops some. The sample lists approximately 100,000 clones; 60% to 80% were seen once. Sequencing used PBMCs. These receptor sequences come from a woman aged 18-29 years in good health and CMV-seropositive.

V is TRBV7-9 and J is TRBJ2-7, with D tentatively TRBD1 (6 bases). CDR3 length: 15 residues. Germline V gene sequence: CDR1 SEHNR, CDR2 FQNEAQ (reference sequence). Deletions cut 5 bases from V and 5 bases from J, with 19 bases between. The CDR3 loop reads CASSLSSHRDHEQYF. For the CDR3, the DNA is TGTGCCAGCAGCCTCAGCTCACACAGGGACCACGAGCAGTACTTC.

This clone was seen a handful of times. This sequence joins TRBV2 and TRBJ2-2; 7 bases match TRBD1. The trim removed 5 bases at V and 7 bases at J, leaving 10 bases unmatched. Germline CDR1 SNHLY, CDR2 FYNNEI. The CDR3 loop spans 15 amino acids. CDR3 loop: CASSHTGVLGGELFF. DNA of the CDR3: TGTGCCAGCAGTCACACAGGGGTTTTGGGCGGGGAGCTGTTTTTT. Supplemented by reference TRBV2 and TRBJ2-2, the full variable domain reads EPEVTQTPSHQVTQMGQEVILRCVPISNHLYFYWYRQILGQKVEFLVSFYNNEISEKSEIFDDQFSVERPDGSNFTLKIRSTKLEDSAMYFCASSHTGVLGGELFFGEGSRLTVL.

This chain connects TRBV5-4 to TRBJ1-6, with D maybe TRBD1 (5 bases). V lost 0 bases to trimming and J lost 6 bases, with 10 bases between them. Germline CDR1 SGHNT, CDR2 YYREEE (reference sequence). This CDR3 is built from 15 residues. The CDR3 sequence is CASSLVGDFNSPLHF. DNA of the CDR3: TGTGCCAGCAGCTTGGTCGGGGACTTTAATTCACCCCTCCACTTT.

The chain's CDR3 is CASSYPGQTYEQYF. The CDR3 nucleotides read TGTGCCAGCAGTTACCCGGGACAGACCTACGAGCAGTACTTC. The V gene is TRBV6-6, the J gene TRBJ2-7; 7 bases agree with TRBD1. Germline trimming cut 2 bases from V and 2 bases from J; bases unmatched to any gene: 3. The CDR3 has 14 amino acids. The V gene's germline CDR1 is MNHNY and CDR2 SVGAGI (reference sequence).

The V call is TRBV21-1, the J call TRBJ1-1; whether TRBD1, the table's D call, matches the DNA was not checked. TRBV21-1 is a known pseudogene. The CDR3 has 14 residues. In DNA, the CDR3 is TGTGCCAGCAGCAAAGGACAGGGGGACACTGAAGCTTTCTTT. Amino acid sequence: CASSKGQGDTEAFF.

The rearrangement joins TRBV27 to TRBJ2-3; 13 nucleotides match TRBD2. The V gene's germline CDR1 is MNHEY and CDR2 SMNVEV (reference sequence). CDR3 length: 16 amino acids. The V and J ends lost 4 bases and 4 bases, in that order; junction bases with no gene match: 5. The CDR3 region is CASSSGTSGKSDTQYF. The CDR3 DNA is TGTGCCAGCAGTTCGGGGACTAGCGGGAAGTCAGATACGCAGTATTTT.

This rearrangement joins TRBV28 to TRBJ2-1; 11 nucleotides align to TRBD2. V lost 11 bases and J lost 8; bases outside the gene matches: 8. The CDR3 covers 13 residues. The V gene's germline CDR1 is MDHEN and CDR2 SYDVKM. The CDR3 coding sequence is TGTGCCGGTAGCGGGAGGGGTTGGGATGAGCAGTTCTTC. Its protein is CAGSGRGWDEQFF.

This clone has ten or more counts. V gene TRBV4-1 combines with J gene TRBJ1-1; possibly TRBD1 for D (6 bases). The V and J ends lost 3 bases and 7 bases respectively, with 9 bases between them. The CDR3 loop spans 12 amino acids. Germline values: CDR1 MGHRA, CDR2 YSYEKL. This chain's CDR3 is CASSQDRVEAFF. The CDR3 nucleotides are TGCGCCAGCAGCCAGGACAGAGTTGAAGCTTTCTTT.

The J gene is TRBJ1-1, the V gene TRBV27; no clear D gene. Germline CDR1 MNHEY, CDR2 SMNVEV (reference sequence). V dropped 4 bases and J dropped 4 bases, with 7 bases sitting between them. This CDR3 spans 12 amino acids. CDR3 residues: CASSSPGTEAFF. The CDR3 coding sequence is TGTGCCAGCAGTTCCCCGGGCACTGAAGCTTTCTTT.

The chain has TRBV6-5 and TRBJ2-7, with D perhaps TRBD1 (5 bases). Trimming took 8 bases from V and 3 from J, leaving 11 bases between them. Per germline, CDR1 MNHEY and CDR2 SVGAGI. The CDR3 runs to 12 residues. Here the CDR3 DNA reads TGTGCCAGCGGCCCAGGGTTCTACGAGCAGTACTTC. This sequence encodes CASGPGFYEQYF.

The gene calls are TRBV15 and TRBJ2-5, with TRBD2 matching 8 bases. Germline-derived CDR1 and CDR2 are LNHNV and YYDKDF (reference sequence). The V segment lost 0 bases and the J segment 5 bases; nucleotides outside the gene matches: 5. The CDR3 covers 15 residues. The CDR3 DNA is TGTGCCACCAGCAGAGACCGGGAGGGGGAGGAGACCCAGTACTTC. Amino acids: CATSRDREGEETQYF.

This sequence joins TRBV7-2 and TRBJ1-4, with TRBD1 identical over 10 bases. J lost 8 bases, V lost 5 bases, and 8 bases had no gene match. The CDR3 sequence is 15 residues long. Germline-derived CDR1 and CDR2 are SGHTA and FQGNSA. CDR3 nucleotides: TGTGCCAGCAGCCCCTCCGGGACAGGGGTAGAAAAACTGTTTTTT. It codes for CASSPSGTGVEKLFF.

This chain connects TRBV5-6 to TRBJ2-3; TRBD2 matches at 7 bases. The CDR3 extends over 16 amino acids. Germline CDR1 reads SGHDT; CDR2 reads YYEEEE. Unmatched junction bases numbered 7, after V lost 0 bases and J lost 3 bases. CDR3 sequence reads: CASSLVLRERTDTQYF. Written as DNA, the CDR3 is TGTGCCAGCAGCTTGGTGTTGCGGGAGCGGACAGATACGCAGTATTTT.

V gene TRBV4-3 combines with J gene TRBJ1-2; a possible D gene is TRBD1 (6 bases). Trimming shortened V by 3 bases and J by 4 bases, and 12 bases separated the two germline ends. In germline, CDR1 is LGHNA, CDR2 YSLEER. CDR3 length: 14 residues. The CDR3 region has the DNA TGCGCCAGCAGCCATATACAGGGTACCTATGGCTACACCTTC. This sequence encodes CASSHIQGTYGYTF.

The V gene is TRBV15, the J gene TRBJ1-1; no definite D call. This CDR3 spans 13 amino acids. Trimming removed 1 base at V and 3 bases at J, with 6 bases between. Germline V gene data show CDR1 as LNHNV and CDR2 as YYDKDF (reference sequence). CDR3 nucleotide sequence: TGTGCCACCAGCAGAGCGGTTTACACTGAAGCTTTCTTT. This codes for CATSRAVYTEAFF.